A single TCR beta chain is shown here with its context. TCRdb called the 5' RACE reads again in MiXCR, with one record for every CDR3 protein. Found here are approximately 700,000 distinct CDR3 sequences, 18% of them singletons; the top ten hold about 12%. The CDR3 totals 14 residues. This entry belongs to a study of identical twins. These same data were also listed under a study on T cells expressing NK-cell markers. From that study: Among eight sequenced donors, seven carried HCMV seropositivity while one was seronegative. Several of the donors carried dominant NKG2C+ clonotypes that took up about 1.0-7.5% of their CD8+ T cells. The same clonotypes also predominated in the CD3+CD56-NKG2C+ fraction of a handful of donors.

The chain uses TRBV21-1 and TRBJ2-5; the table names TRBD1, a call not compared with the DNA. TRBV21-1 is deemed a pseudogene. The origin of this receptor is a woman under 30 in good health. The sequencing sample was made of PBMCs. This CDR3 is CASSSGRPRETQYF. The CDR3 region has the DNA TGTGCCAGCAGCAGCGGGCGCCCAAGAGAGACCCAGTACTTC.